This T cell receptor beta chain was recorded in a study of shared T cell receptors in the human thymus. Trimming took 6 bases from V and 3 from J; bases not matched to a gene: 11. The CDR3 has 16 residues. Germline CDR1 is KGHSH and CDR2 is LQKENI. Sequenced by immunoSEQ multiplex PCR; TCRdb stores in-frame clones only, minus some. The repertoire holds roughly 710,000 clones, approximately 83% seen once, with around 0.01% in the top ten. These data were also reused for a study on human thymus T cells. That work contributes: Healthy Finnish infants having corrective surgery for congenital heart defects served as donors. Obtained as resections during corrective heart surgery, the thymus tissue was then studied. Thymic and blood repertoires seemed to show skewed V and J gene use.

V gene TRBV18 combines with J gene TRBJ2-7; 10 nucleotides agree with TRBD1. The sequence was collected from a girl under two years old with a congenital heart defect. The sample was thymocytes. The CDR3 here is CASSTTVGTGDYEQYF. In DNA form, the CDR3 reads TGTGCCAGCTCCACCACTGTCGGGACAGGGGACTACGAGCAGTACTTC.